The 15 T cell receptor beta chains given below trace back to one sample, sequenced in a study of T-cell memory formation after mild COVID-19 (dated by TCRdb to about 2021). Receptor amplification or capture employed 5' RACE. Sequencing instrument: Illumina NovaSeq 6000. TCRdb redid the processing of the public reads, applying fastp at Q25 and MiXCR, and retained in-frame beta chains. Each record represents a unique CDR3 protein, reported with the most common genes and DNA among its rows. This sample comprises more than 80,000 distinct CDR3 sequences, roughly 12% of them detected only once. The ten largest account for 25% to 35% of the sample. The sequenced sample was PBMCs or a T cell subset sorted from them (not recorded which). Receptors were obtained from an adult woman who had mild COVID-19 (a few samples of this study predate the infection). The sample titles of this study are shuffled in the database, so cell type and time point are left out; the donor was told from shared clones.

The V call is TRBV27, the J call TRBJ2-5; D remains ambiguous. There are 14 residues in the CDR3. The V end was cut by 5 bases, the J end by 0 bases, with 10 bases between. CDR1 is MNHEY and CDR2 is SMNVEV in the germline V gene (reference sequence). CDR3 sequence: CASSPVAHQETQYF. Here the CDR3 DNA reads TGTGCCAGCAGTCCGGTGGCCCACCAAGAGACCCAGTACTTC.

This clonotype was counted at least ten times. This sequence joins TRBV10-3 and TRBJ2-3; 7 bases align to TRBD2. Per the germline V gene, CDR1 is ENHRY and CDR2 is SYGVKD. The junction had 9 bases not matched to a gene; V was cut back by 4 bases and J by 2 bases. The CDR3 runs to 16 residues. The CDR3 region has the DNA TGTGCCATCAGTGTTTCTAGCGGCGCGCCCACAGATACGCAGTATTTT. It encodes CAISVSSGAPTDTQYF.

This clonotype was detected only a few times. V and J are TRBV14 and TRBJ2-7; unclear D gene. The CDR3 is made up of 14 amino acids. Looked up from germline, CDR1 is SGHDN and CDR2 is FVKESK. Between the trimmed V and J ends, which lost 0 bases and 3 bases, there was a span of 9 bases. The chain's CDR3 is CASSQDSFHYEQYF. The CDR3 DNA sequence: TGTGCCAGCAGCCAAGATTCCTTTCACTACGAGCAGTACTTC.

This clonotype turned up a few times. The CDR3 region is CASSPGTQETQYF. The DNA for the CDR3 is TGTGCCAGCAGCCCAGGAACTCAAGAGACCCAGTACTTC. V usage is TRBV11-2 and J usage is TRBJ2-5; the D is unclear. CDR1 is SGHAT and CDR2 is FQNNGV in the germline V gene. V was trimmed by 5 bases and J by 2 bases, leaving 9 bases between them. The CDR3 totals 13 residues.

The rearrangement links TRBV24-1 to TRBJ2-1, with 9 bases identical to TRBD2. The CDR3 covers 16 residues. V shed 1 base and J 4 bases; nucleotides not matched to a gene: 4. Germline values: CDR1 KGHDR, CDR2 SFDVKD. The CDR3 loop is CATSDFETSGYNEQFF. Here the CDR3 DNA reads TGTGCCACCAGTGATTTTGAGACTAGCGGATACAATGAGCAGTTCTTC.

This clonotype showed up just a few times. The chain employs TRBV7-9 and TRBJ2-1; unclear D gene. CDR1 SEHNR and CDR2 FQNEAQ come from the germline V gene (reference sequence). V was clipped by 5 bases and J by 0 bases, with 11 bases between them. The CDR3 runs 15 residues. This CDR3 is CASSRTPGSYNEQFF. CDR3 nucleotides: TGTGCCAGCAGCCGGACCCCCGGCTCCTACAATGAGCAGTTCTTC.

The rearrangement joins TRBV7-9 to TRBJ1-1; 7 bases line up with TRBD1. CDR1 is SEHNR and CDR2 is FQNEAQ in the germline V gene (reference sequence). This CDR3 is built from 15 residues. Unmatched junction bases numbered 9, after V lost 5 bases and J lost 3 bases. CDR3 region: CASSADRTGDTEAFF. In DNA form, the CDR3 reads TGTGCCAGCAGCGCGGACAGGACCGGGGACACTGAAGCTTTCTTT.

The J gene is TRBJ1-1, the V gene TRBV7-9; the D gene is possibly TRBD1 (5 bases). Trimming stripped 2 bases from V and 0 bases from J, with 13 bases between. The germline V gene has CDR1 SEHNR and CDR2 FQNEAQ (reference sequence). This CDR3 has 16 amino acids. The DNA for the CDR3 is TGTGCCAGCAGCTTAATGCAGGGAGGCATGAACACTGAAGCTTTCTTT. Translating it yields CASSLMQGGMNTEAFF.

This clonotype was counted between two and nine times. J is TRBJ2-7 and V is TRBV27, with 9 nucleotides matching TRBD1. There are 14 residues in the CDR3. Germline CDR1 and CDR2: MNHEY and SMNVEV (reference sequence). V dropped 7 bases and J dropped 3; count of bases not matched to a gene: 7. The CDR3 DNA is TGTGCCAGCAAGTGGGGACAGGGCGTCTACGAGCAGTACTTC. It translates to CASKWGQGVYEQYF.

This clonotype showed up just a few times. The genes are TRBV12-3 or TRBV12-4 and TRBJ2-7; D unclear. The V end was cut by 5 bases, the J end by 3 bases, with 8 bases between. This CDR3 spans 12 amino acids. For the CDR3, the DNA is TGTGCCAGCAGTGGACCTAGCTACGAGCAGTACTTC. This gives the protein CASSGPSYEQYF.

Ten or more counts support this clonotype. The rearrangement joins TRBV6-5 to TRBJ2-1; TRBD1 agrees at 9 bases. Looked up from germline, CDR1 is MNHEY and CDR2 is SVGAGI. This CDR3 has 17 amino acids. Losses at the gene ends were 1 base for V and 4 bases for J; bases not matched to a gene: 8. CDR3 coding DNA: TGTGCCAGCAGTTACTGGGACAGGGCCTCTGATTACAATGAGCAGTTCTTC. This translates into CASSYWDRASDYNEQFF.

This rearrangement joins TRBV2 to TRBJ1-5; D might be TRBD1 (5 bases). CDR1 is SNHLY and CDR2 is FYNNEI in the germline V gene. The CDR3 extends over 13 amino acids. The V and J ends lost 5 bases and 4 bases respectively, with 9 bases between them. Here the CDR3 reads CASSTTENQPQHF. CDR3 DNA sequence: TGTGCCAGCAGTACGACAGAGAATCAGCCCCAGCATTTT. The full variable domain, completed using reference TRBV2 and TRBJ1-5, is EPEVTQTPSHQVTQMGQEVILRCVPISNHLYFYWYRQILGQKVEFLVSFYNNEISEKSEIFDDQFSVERPDGSNFTLKIRSTKLEDSAMYFCASSTTENQPQHFGDGTRLSIL.

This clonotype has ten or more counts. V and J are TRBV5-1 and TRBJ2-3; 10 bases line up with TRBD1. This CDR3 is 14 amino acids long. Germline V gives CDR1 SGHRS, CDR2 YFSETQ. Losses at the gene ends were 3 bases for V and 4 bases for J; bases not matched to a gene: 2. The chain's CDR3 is CASSWGTGADTQYF. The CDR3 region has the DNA TGCGCCAGCAGCTGGGGGACAGGGGCAGATACGCAGTATTTT.

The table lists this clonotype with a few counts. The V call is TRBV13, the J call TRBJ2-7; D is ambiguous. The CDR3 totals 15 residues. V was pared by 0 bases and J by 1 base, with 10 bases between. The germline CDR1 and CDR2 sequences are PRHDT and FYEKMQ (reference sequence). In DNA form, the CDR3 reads TGTGCCAGCAGCTTAGGAGTTCCAGAGTCCTACGAGCAGTACTTC. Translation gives CASSLGVPESYEQYF.

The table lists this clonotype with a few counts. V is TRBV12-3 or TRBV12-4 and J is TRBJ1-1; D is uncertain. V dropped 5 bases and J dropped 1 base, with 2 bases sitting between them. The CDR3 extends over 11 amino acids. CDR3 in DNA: TGTGCCAGCAGTACGAACACTGAAGCTTTCTTT. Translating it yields CASSTNTEAFF.